Sequencing of this T cell receptor beta chain was carried out in a study of Graves' ophthalmopathy and Graves' hyperthyroidism. In the study overall: Peripheral blood was gathered at first diagnosis, ahead of any treatment whatsoever. Findings of the study overall: The model achieved 55% to 71% sensitivity and around 78% specificity for ophthalmopathy progression.

The authors amplified TCR beta CDR3 regions from RNA transcripts. RT-PCR with HTBI primers came first, then second-round multiplex PCR. MiXCR was run by TCRdb on the multiplex PCR reads, yielding one entry per CDR3 protein. The sample lists 150,000 to 200,000 distinct CDR3 sequences, around 39% occurring once. Many counts were recorded for this clonotype. What it binds is unknown. Ophthalmopathy donors were characterized by moderate-to-severe activity, CAS of at least 3, NOSPECS of at least 4, and duration under 3 months. The PBMC fraction was derived from 9.5 to 10 ml of fresh peripheral blood. This clonotype was obtained from a man younger than 45 with Graves' ophthalmopathy. The material sequenced was peripheral blood.

Here the CDR3 reads CASSRHVPGQGYEQYF. The CDR3 DNA is TGTGCCAGCAGTCGACATGTTCCGGGACAGGGCTACGAGCAGTACTTC. This chain links TRBV27 with TRBJ2-7, with 9 bases aligning to TRBD1. Looked up from germline, CDR1 is MNHEY and CDR2 is SMNVEV (reference sequence). The J segment lost 3 bases and the V segment lost 5 bases, leaving 11 bases of the junction unmatched. The CDR3 covers 16 residues.